This TCR beta chain emerged from a study of blood T cell repertoires in COVID-19. At the level of the study: From T cells, B-cell-depleted T cells, or PBMCs came the material, which was cDNA or gDNA.

Sequenced by immunoSEQ multiplex PCR; TCRdb stores in-frame clones only, minus some. This sample has some 240,000 clones, with 84% found just once. Losses at the gene ends were 4 bases for V and 4 bases for J; bases not matched to a gene: 7. Germline V lookup: CDR1 SGHNT, CDR2 YYREEE (reference sequence). This CDR3 spans 16 amino acids. This rearrangement joins TRBV5-4 to TRBJ2-2; 10 bases are shared with TRBD1. Sequenced sample: PBMCs or T cells enriched from blood (not recorded which). The sequence was collected from a man in his thirties or forties with acute COVID-19. The CDR3 nucleotides read TGTGCCAGCAGCCGTGGACAGGGGGAATCCACCGGGGAGCTGTTTTTT. Residues: CASSRGQGESTGELFF.